This TCR beta chain was found in a study of control samples from healthy donors and cancer patients. TCRdb's copy holds only in-frame clones and misses some; the assay was immunoSEQ multiplex PCR. The sample holds around 71,000 clones; over 75% are singletons and the top ten take 2% to 2.5%. The germline CDR1 and CDR2 sequences are WSHSY and SAAADI. CDR3 length: 12 residues. Trimming cost V 2 bases and J 7 bases, with 9 bases left between them. This rearrangement joins TRBV10-2 to TRBJ2-7; D is ambiguous. The TCR comes from a woman aged 45-65 years with head and neck cancer. Sequencing was performed on PBMCs. The CDR3: CASSEMLLEQYF. The CDR3 DNA sequence: TGCGCCAGCAGTGAGATGCTCCTGGAGCAGTACTTC.